A single sample gave rise to the 9 T cell receptor beta chains below, sequenced in a study of CD8 T cells in Susac syndrome. Roughly 0.45 to 1 ug RNA was reverse transcribed with random hexamers. TCRdb analysed the immunoSEQ multiplex PCR reads with MiXCR anew, one entry per CDR3 protein. The table includes about 300,000 distinct CDR3 sequences, around 91% detected once. Sequencing input: CD8+ T cells from PBMCs. The receptors were gathered from a human donor with multiple sclerosis.

The chain links TRBV7-9 to TRBJ2-5; D is ambiguous. Per the germline V gene, CDR1 is SEHNR and CDR2 is FQNEAQ (reference sequence). This CDR3 spans 13 amino acids. Trimming pared 1 base from V and 1 base from J, leaving 4 bases between. Here the CDR3 reads CASSLGIQETQYF. In nucleotides, the CDR3 is TGTGCCAGCAGCTTAGGTATCCAAGAGACCCAGTACTTC.

The chain has TRBV9 and TRBJ2-1, with a possible D match to TRBD2 (6 bases). V lost 2 bases and J lost 9, with 12 bases in between. The CDR3 consists of 13 residues. Germline CDR1 SGDLS, CDR2 YYNGEE. The CDR3 loop is CASSVGGAGEQFF. CDR3 sequence (DNA): TGTGCCAGCAGCGTCGGGGGAGCGGGTGAGCAGTTCTTC.

The CDR3 region is CSALLNTEAFF. The CDR3 nucleotides are TGCAGTGCATTACTGAACACTGAAGCTTTCTTT. The chain combines TRBV20-1 with TRBJ1-1; no definite D call. The V gene's germline CDR1 is DFQATT and CDR2 SNEGSKA (reference sequence). The ends were cut back, 6 bases at V and 0 bases at J, with 5 bases in the middle. This CDR3 region has 11 residues.

This clonotype appeared a single time. The rearrangement links TRBV7-6 to TRBJ2-6; tentatively, D is TRBD1 (6 bases). The CDR3 sequence is 16 residues long. The germline V gene has CDR1 SGHVS and CDR2 FNYEAQ. V was trimmed by 5 bases and J by 0 bases, leaving 11 bases between them. The CDR3 DNA reads TGTGCCAGCAGCCTGGGACAAACCTCTGGGGCCAACGTCCTGACTTTC. It codes for CASSLGQTSGANVLTF.

The V and J genes are TRBV14 and TRBJ2-7; D tentatively reads TRBD1 or TRBD2 (5 bases each). Germline V gene data show CDR1 as SGHDN and CDR2 as FVKESK. Deletions cut 1 base from V and 5 bases from J, with 15 bases between. The CDR3 sequence is 15 residues long. The CDR3 here is CASSQVGAGPDEQYF. The CDR3 DNA is TGTGCCAGCAGCCAAGTCGGGGCAGGCCCGGACGAGCAGTACTTC.

The chain links TRBV6-6 to TRBJ2-1, with 8 bases lining up with TRBD1. The V gene end was trimmed by 5 bases and the J gene end by 7 bases; junction bases not matched to a gene: 4. Germline V lookup: CDR1 MNHNY, CDR2 SVGAGI (reference sequence). There are 13 residues in the CDR3. CDR3 sequence reads: CASSHQGANEQFF. In DNA, the CDR3 is TGTGCCAGCAGTCATCAGGGGGCTAATGAGCAGTTCTTC.

The chain uses TRBV27 and TRBJ2-1; D is ambiguous. The germline V and J ends were trimmed by 10 bases and 0 bases, with 19 bases remaining between them. Germline CDR1 and CDR2: MNHEY and SMNVEV (reference sequence). The CDR3 loop spans 16 amino acids. The CDR3 protein is CATAVISFSSYNEQFF. In DNA, the CDR3 is TGTGCCACCGCCGTCATCTCGTTCAGCTCCTACAATGAGCAGTTCTTC.

This clonotype occurred once. V usage is TRBV20-1 and J usage is TRBJ2-1; possibly TRBD1 or TRBD2 for D (5 bases each). The CDR3 totals 15 residues. Trimming left V 1 base short and J 2 bases short, with 12 bases between. Germline CDR1 and CDR2: DFQATT and SNEGSKA (reference sequence). This CDR3 reads CSARGGRETYNEQFF. Written as DNA, the CDR3 is TGCAGTGCTAGAGGAGGCAGGGAGACCTACAATGAGCAGTTCTTC.

The chain is built from TRBV6-1 and TRBJ2-1; TRBD1 agrees at 10 bases. Germline CDR1 MNHNS, CDR2 SASEGT. V lost 7 bases to trimming and J lost 6 bases; unmatched junction nucleotides: 6. The CDR3 extends over 14 amino acids. In DNA form, the CDR3 reads TGTGCCAGCAACCGGGACAGGGGTGTCAATGAGCAGTTCTTC. It is translated as CASNRDRGVNEQFF.